This TCR beta chain derives from a study of blood T cell repertoires in COVID-19. Background on the study: The United States, Italy and Spain were the sources of the acute and convalescent COVID-19 samples. PBMCs, B-cell-depleted T cells, or T cells provided the cDNA or gDNA that made up the material.

Germline CDR1 reads LNHNV; CDR2 reads YYDKDF (reference sequence). CDR3 length: 15 amino acids. Trimming shortened V by 8 bases and J by 5 bases, and 21 bases separated the two germline ends. Assay used: immunoSEQ multiplex PCR; TCRdb lists only in-frame clones, some missing. The table has about 50,000 clones, around 84% seen once. The sequenced sample was peripheral blood. J is TRBJ2-5 and V is TRBV15; D possibly corresponds to TRBD1 (6 bases). The sequence came from a man older than 75 with active COVID-19. The DNA for the CDR3 is TGTGCCACCCTCGCGGATCCGGGACACTCGGAGACCCAGTACTTC. Translation: CATLADPGHSETQYF.